One and the same sample provided the 6 T cell receptor beta chains below, sequenced in a study of a mutant IDH1 vaccine in newly diagnosed glioma. Time point described: week 23, last vaccination. What each vaccine dose contained was 300 ug of mutant IDH1 20-mer peptide, accompanied by topical imiquimod. These TCRs are of unknown antigen specificity. Here immunoSEQ multiplex PCR was the method, and the copy in TCRdb shows in-frame clones only, minus some. The table has about 40,000 clones, about 75% seen once. Sequenced here: PBMCs, sampled from a glioma patient whose treatment included an IDH1 peptide vaccine. The receptors derive from a man aged 50 to 60 with glioma.

This chain uses TRBV29-1 with TRBJ2-7; 8 bases align to TRBD1. This CDR3 has 13 amino acids. The V gene's germline CDR1 is SQVTM and CDR2 ANQGSEA. The V and J ends lost 5 bases and 1 base, in that order; junction bases with no gene match: 4. CDR3 in amino acids: CSVRTGSSYEQYF. The CDR3, as DNA: TGCAGCGTTAGGACAGGGAGTTCCTACGAGCAGTACTTC.

This rearrangement joins TRBV11-1 to TRBJ2-1; either TRBD1 or TRBD2 may supply D (5 bases each). The CDR3 is made up of 11 amino acids. CDR1 is SGHAT and CDR2 is FQDESV in the germline V gene (reference sequence). V dropped 5 bases and J dropped 10 bases, with 9 bases sitting between them. The CDR3 region is CASSLGTEQFF. CDR3 nucleotide sequence: TGTGCCAGCAGCCTCGGGACCGAGCAGTTCTTC.

The rearrangement uses TRBV9 and TRBJ2-4, with 10 bases identical to TRBD1. J gave up 7 bases and V 4 bases, and 5 bases lay outside the gene matches. In germline, CDR1 is SGDLS, CDR2 YYNGEE. There are 14 residues in the CDR3. CDR3 in DNA: TGTGCCAGCAGCCTGGGACAGGGGCGGAACATTCAGTACTTC. Its protein product is CASSLGQGRNIQYF.

The chain has TRBV15 and TRBJ2-7, with a weak D call TRBD1 (5 bases). V dropped 0 bases and J dropped 3 bases, with 9 bases sitting between them. In germline, CDR1 is LNHNV, CDR2 YYDKDF (reference sequence). The CDR3 is 14 residues long. CDR3: CATSRDRDSYEQYF. As DNA, the CDR3 is TGTGCCACCAGCAGAGATCGAGACAGCTACGAGCAGTACTTC.

The chain has TRBV6-4 and TRBJ1-1; TRBD1 aligns across 7 bases. The CDR3 runs to 14 residues. The V gene end was trimmed by 4 bases and the J gene end by 7 bases; junction bases not matched to a gene: 9. Germline V gene sequence: CDR1 MRHNA, CDR2 SNTAGT. As DNA, the CDR3 is TGTGCCAGCAGTGTCTCGGGACAGAGTTTTGAAGCTTTCTTT. Amino acid sequence: CASSVSGQSFEAFF.

This chain uses TRBV5-4 with TRBJ2-1; 7 bases are a match to TRBD2. J lost 6 bases, V lost 4 bases, and 7 bases had no gene match. The CDR3 extends over 14 amino acids. Germline CDR1 and CDR2: SGHNT and YYREEE (reference sequence). CDR3 sequence reads: CASSLPGGSNEQFF. In DNA, the CDR3 is TGTGCCAGCAGCCTCCCCGGGGGGAGCAATGAGCAGTTCTTC.